This T cell receptor beta chain was captured by sequencing in a study of blood T cell repertoires in COVID-19. Study in general: Whether acute or convalescent, the COVID-19 samples came from the United States, Italy and Spain.

Donors in Cohort 3 counted as recovered after two negative PCRs, clearance, or symptom resolution. Profiling relied on immunoSEQ multiplex PCR, and the TCRdb table lists in-frame clones only, not all of them. The sample holds about 410,000 clones; just under 90% are singletons and the top ten take 1.7%. This TCR came from a woman younger than 45 who had recovered from COVID-19. Sequenced sample: PBMCs or T cells enriched from blood (not recorded which).

CDR3 sequence reads: CASSPRSGGTEAFF. The CDR3 coding sequence is TGTGCCAGCTCACCACGGTCAGGGGGGACTGAAGCTTTCTTT. The chain is built from TRBV18 and TRBJ1-1; 7 nucleotides line up with TRBD1. CDR3 length: 14 residues. J was trimmed by 5 bases and V by 1 base; bases with no gene match: 4. From germline, CDR1 is KGHSH and CDR2 LQKENI.